Listed below are T cell receptor beta chains from one sample, sequenced in a study of blood T cell repertoires in COVID-19. Libraries were prepared by immunoSEQ multiplex PCR; TCRdb keeps only in-frame clonotypes and omits some of them. The data contain a few hundred thousand clones, 70% to 90% of them singletons. The sequencing sample was made of PBMCs or T cells enriched from blood (not recorded which). These receptors were collected from a man aged 35 to 55 in a cohort exposed to, infected with or recovered from COVID-19 (not recorded which). Each CDR3 is given with its conserved first and last residue. D genes are given only for firm matches. The size field is filled for only some rows; it gives once, few, many or a size class.

14,TRBD2,TRBJ2-7,TRBV11-3,-,TGTGCCAGCAGCAGCGGGAGATTAAGGTACGAGCAGTACTTC,CASSSGRLRYEQYF
16,-,TRBJ2-7,TRBV11-2,-,TGTGCCAGCAGCTCCCCTAACTACAGGGGAGGCTACGAGCAGTACTTC,CASSSPNYRGGYEQYF
15,TRBD2,TRBJ2-1,TRBV2,-,TGTGCCAGCCACGGGGGACTAGCGGCTAACAATGAGCAGTTCTTC,CASHGGLAANNEQFF
16,-,TRBJ2-1,TRBV27,-,TGTGCCAGCAGTTTATCCAGCGGGACAACCTACAATGAGCAGTTCTTC,CASSLSSGTTYNEQFF
14,TRBD1,TRBJ1-5,TRBV19,-,TGTGCCAGTAGTATATCAGGGGGGAGTCAGCCCCAGCATTTT,CASSISGGSQPQHF
16,TRBD1,TRBJ1-2,TRBV5-1,once,TGCGCCAGCAGCTTGGCGGGACAGGCAACCGACTATGGCTACACCTTC,CASSLAGQATDYGYTF
15,TRBD2,TRBJ2-1,TRBV6-5,few,TGTGCCAGCAGTTCAGCGGGAGCGGGGTCGGATGAGCAGTTCTTC,CASSSAGAGSDEQFF
16,TRBD1,TRBJ2-2,TRBV19,-,TGTGCCAGCGTGAGACAGGACAGGGGAGGCACCGGGGAGCTGTTTTTT,CASVRQDRGGTGELFF
17,-,TRBJ2-1,TRBV28,-,TGTGCCAGCCTGCGACAGTACCCAGAAAATGTCCACAATGAGCAGTTCTTC,CASLRQYPENVHNEQFF
15,TRBD1,TRBJ1-3,TRBV18,once,TGTGCCAGCTCACCGGACAGGGGAACTGGAAACACCATATATTTT,CASSPDRGTGNTIYF
10,-,TRBJ1-6,TRBV20-1,-,TGCAGTGCTAGGAGGTCACCCCTCCACTTT,CSARRSPLHF
13,-,TRBJ2-7,TRBV2,many,TGTGCCAGCACGGACAGACGCACCTACGAGCAGTACTTC,CASTDRRTYEQYF
14,-,TRBJ2-1,TRBV6-5,-,TGTGCCAGCACCGACGGGACTGGGGACAATGAGCAGTTCTTC,CASTDGTGDNEQFF
20,-,TRBJ1-5,TRBV4-1,-,TGCGCCAGCAGCCAAGAACGGGTTGATGGCGCCCCGAATAGCAATCAGCCCCAGCATTTT,CASSQERVDGAPNSNQPQHF
15,TRBD1,TRBJ2-7,TRBV28,-,TGTGCCAGCAGTCCCTTATGGACAGGGCCCTACGAGCAGTACTTC,CASSPLWTGPYEQYF
16,TRBD2,TRBJ2-2,TRBV5-6,-,TGTGCCAGCAGCTTCGGGGGGGAAATGAACACCGGGGAGCTGTTTTTT,CASSFGGEMNTGELFF
14,TRBD2,TRBJ2-7,TRBV25-1,-,TGTGCCAGCAGTGGGGGACTACTAATCAACGAGCAGTACTTC,CASSGGLLINEQYF